This record covers a single T cell receptor beta chain. The data belong to a study of blood T cell repertoires in COVID-19. Study background: PBMCs, B-cell-depleted T cells, or T cells provided the cDNA or gDNA that made up the material.

The data were produced by immunoSEQ multiplex PCR, yet TCRdb's version contains in-frame clones alone and is incomplete. The top ten clones hold 0.9% to 1.5% of a sample with over 350,000 clones, around 89% of them seen once. Recovery among Cohort 3 donors was established by two negative PCRs, clearance, or symptom resolution. The CDR3 has 19 residues. Germline CDR1 reads SQVTM; CDR2 reads ANQGSEA. V lost 0 bases, J lost 6 bases, and 13 bases stayed unmatched. This TCR derives from a woman between 18 and 29 years old who had recovered from COVID-19. Sequenced: PBMCs or T cells enriched from blood (not recorded which). V and J are TRBV29-1 and TRBJ1-6, with TRBD1 identical over 11 bases. The CDR3: CSVEDPKRGTGGSNSPLHF. CDR3 sequence (DNA): TGCAGCGTTGAAGATCCTAAAAGGGGGACAGGGGGATCTAATTCACCCCTCCACTTT.